This T cell receptor beta chain was observed in a study of T cells in localized non-small cell lung cancer. Whole-study results and caveats: Among the tissues sampled, uninvolved adjacent lung had the highest T cell clonality, above tumor. A median approximately 57 of the top 100 tumor clones appeared in adjacent lung.

V was shortened by 11 bases and J by 1 base, with 21 bases between the two germline ends. The CDR3 length is 16 residues. The germline gives CDR1 SNHLY, CDR2 FYNNEI. Points on this clone: Antigen: not known. This CDR3 is also generated by other DNA sequences in the sample.

Measured with immunoSEQ multiplex PCR; TCRdb has only the in-frame clones, and not every one. The sample holds some 130,000 clones, 89% seen once. The clonotype originates from a female donor older than 55 with stage I lung adenocarcinoma. The chain joins TRBV2 to TRBJ1-5, with D tentatively TRBD1 (6 bases). The sequenced sample was peripheral blood, obtained before any cancer treatment. CDR3 DNA sequence: TGTGCCGGTGGGGGCCAGGGAGGAAGAAGCAATCAGCCCCAGCATTTT. It codes for CAGGGQGGRSNQPQHF.